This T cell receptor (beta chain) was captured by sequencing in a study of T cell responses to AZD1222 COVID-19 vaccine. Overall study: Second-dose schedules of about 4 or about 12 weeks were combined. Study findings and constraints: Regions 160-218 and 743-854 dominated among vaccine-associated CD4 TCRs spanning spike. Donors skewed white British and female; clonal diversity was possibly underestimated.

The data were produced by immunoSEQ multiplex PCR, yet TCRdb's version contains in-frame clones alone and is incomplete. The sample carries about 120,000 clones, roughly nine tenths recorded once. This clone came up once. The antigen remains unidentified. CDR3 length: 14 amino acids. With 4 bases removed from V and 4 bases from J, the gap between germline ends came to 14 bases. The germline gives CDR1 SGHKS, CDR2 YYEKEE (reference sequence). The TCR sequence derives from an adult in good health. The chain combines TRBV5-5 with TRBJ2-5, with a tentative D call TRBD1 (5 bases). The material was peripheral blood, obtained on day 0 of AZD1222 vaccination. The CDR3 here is CASSTSWGGETQYF. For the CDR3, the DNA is TGTGCCAGCAGCACCTCGTGGGGCGGAGAGACCCAGTACTTC.